The entry below describes one T cell receptor (beta chain). Data came from immunoSEQ multiplex PCR; TCRdb stores just in-frame clones and leaves some out. The data contain under 55,000 clones, roughly 93% of them singletons. Germline CDR1 LGHNA, CDR2 YSLEER. The CDR3 totals 15 residues. The V gene lost 0 bases and the J gene lost 9 bases, with 17 bases spanning the gap. This entry belongs to a study of T cell changes during pregnancy in multiple sclerosis. The receptor's source is a female donor with multiple sclerosis, enrolled in a pregnancy study. The chain recombines TRBV4-3 with TRBJ1-1; TRBD1 might be the D (5 bases). Sequenced material: peripheral blood, taken in the second trimester of pregnancy. This CDR3 is CASSQDRRGTVKAFF. The CDR3 DNA is TGCGCCAGCAGCCAAGATCGGAGGGGAACAGTGAAAGCTTTCTTT.